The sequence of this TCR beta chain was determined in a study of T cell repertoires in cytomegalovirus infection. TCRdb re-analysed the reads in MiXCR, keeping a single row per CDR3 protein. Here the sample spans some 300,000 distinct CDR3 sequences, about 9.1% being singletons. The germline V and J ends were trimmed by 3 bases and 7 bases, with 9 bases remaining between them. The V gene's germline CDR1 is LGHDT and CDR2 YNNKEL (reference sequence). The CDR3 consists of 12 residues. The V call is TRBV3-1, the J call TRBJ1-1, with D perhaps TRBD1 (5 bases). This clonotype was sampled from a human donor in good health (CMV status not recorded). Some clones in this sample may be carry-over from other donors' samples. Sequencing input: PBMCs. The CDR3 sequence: CASSQGTGEAFF. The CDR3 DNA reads TGTGCCAGCAGCCAGGGGACGGGTGAAGCTTTCTTT.